The 17 T cell receptor beta chains listed next were all sequenced from one sample in a study of blood T cells in healthy people across ages. For the second PCR, which ran for about 7 to 12 cycles, a sample-barcoded 5' primer and a J-beta primer mix were used. A single record per CDR3 protein comes from TCRdb applying MiXCR to the 5' RACE reads. The table shows about 570,000 distinct CDR3 sequences, with approximately 25% occurring only once. The sequencing sample was made of blood. The receptors originated from a woman aged 70-85 years in good health.

This clonotype was recorded once. An end of the junction does not agree with germline; a read error may underlie this. The chain has TRBV4-3 and TRBJ1-1; D is unresolved. Germline V CDR1 and CDR2: LGHNA, YSLEER. The CDR3 runs 16 residues. The CDR3 DNA reads TGCGCCTGCAGCCAAGAAATCAGGCAGCCGAACACTGAAGCTTTCTTT. Its translation: CACSQEIRQPNTEAFF.

This clonotype has a handful of counts. The CDR3: CASSDSSGGTTDTQYF. Here the CDR3 DNA reads TGTGCCAGCAGTGACTCTAGCGGGGGGACCACAGATACGCAGTATTTT. The V gene is TRBV25-1, the J gene TRBJ2-3; 11 bases match TRBD2. This CDR3 spans 16 amino acids. V lost 3 bases and J lost 2; bases outside the gene matches: 4. The germline V gene encodes CDR1 MGHDK and CDR2 SYGVNS.

This clonotype has at least ten counts. The chain is built from TRBV6-1 and TRBJ2-5; D could derive from TRBD1 or TRBD2 (6 bases each). Trimming took off 6 bases at V and 7 bases at J, with 9 bases between the two ends. This CDR3 contains 11 residues. From germline, CDR1 is MNHNS and CDR2 SASEGT. CDR3 protein: CASREGGTQYF. Written as DNA, the CDR3 is TGTGCCAGCAGGGAGGGGGGGACCCAGTACTTC.

The V gene is TRBV7-2, the J gene TRBJ2-1; D gene unclear. Trimming pared 5 bases from V and 7 bases from J, leaving 6 bases between. Per germline, CDR1 SGHTA and CDR2 FQGNSA. This CDR3 has 11 amino acids. The CDR3 DNA reads as TGTGCCAGCAGCGCTAAAAATGAGCAGTTCTTC. It translates to CASSAKNEQFF. Full variable domain (remainder filled in from reference TRBV7-2 and TRBJ2-1): GAGVSQSPSNKVTEKGKDVELRCDPISGHTALYWYRQSLGQGLEFLIYFQGNSAPDKSGLPSDRFSAERTGGSVSTLTIQRTQQEDSAVYLCASSAKNEQFFGPGTRLTVL.

The chain is built from TRBV6-5 and TRBJ1-2, with D maybe TRBD1 (6 bases). Germline loops: CDR1 MNHEY, CDR2 SVGAGI. The V gene lost 0 bases and the J gene lost 0 bases, with 11 bases spanning the gap. The CDR3 totals 16 residues. The CDR3 nucleotides are TGTGCCAGCAGTTACTCGGGGGCGTCAGCTAACTATGGCTACACCTTC. This translates into CASSYSGASANYGYTF.

The CDR3 coding sequence is TGTGCCAGCAGGGGCATTGGGGCCAACGTCCTGACTTTC. Protein product: CASRGIGANVLTF. V is TRBV12-3 or TRBV12-4 and J is TRBJ2-6; no clear D gene. V lost 6 bases and J lost 3, with 6 bases in between. The CDR3 totals 13 residues.

This clonotype was seen a few times. This chain joins TRBV5-1 and TRBJ2-1; 10 bases agree with TRBD2. Germline CDR1 is SGHRS and CDR2 is YFSETQ. V was clipped by 3 bases and J by 0 bases; unmatched bases: 6. CDR3 length equals 17 residues. This CDR3 is CASSSSGGLSSYNEQFF. CDR3 sequence (DNA): TGCGCCAGCAGCTCTAGCGGGGGCCTGAGCTCCTACAATGAGCAGTTCTTC. The whole variable domain, filled in from reference TRBV5-1 and TRBJ2-1, reads KAGVTQTPRYLIKTRGQQVTLSCSPISGHRSVSWYQQTPGQGLQFLFEYFSETQRNKGNFPGRFSGRQFSNSRSEMNVSTLELGDSALYLCASSSSGGLSSYNEQFFGPGTRLTVL.

The chain carries TRBV29-1 and TRBJ2-1; 15 bases align to TRBD2. Germline V gene lookup returns CDR1 SQVTM and CDR2 ANQGSEA. Germline trimming cut 1 base from V and 0 bases from J; bases unmatched to any gene: 4. The CDR3 sequence is 18 residues long. CDR3 bases: TGCAGCGTTGAAGGGGGACTAGCGGGGGGTCGCTCCTACAATGAGCAGTTCTTC. Its translation is CSVEGGLAGGRSYNEQFF.

This clonotype was detected a few times. CDR3 sequence reads: CASGLALGLNTEAFF. The CDR3 DNA sequence: TGTGCTAGTGGTTTGGCTTTGGGGCTCAACACTGAAGCTTTCTTT. V usage is TRBV12-5 and J usage is TRBJ1-1; maybe TRBD1 (5 bases). V was pared by 1 base and J by 2 bases, with 11 bases between. CDR3 length: 15 amino acids. Germline CDR1 LGHNT, CDR2 FRNRAP.

The rearrangement joins TRBV7-2 to TRBJ2-7, with D hard to call. The CDR3 consists of 12 residues. CDR1 and CDR2 from the germline V gene are SGHTA and FQGNSA. Trimming shortened V by 3 bases and J by 1 base, and 4 bases separated the two germline ends. This CDR3 reads CASSFVSYEQYF. The DNA for the CDR3 is TGTGCCAGCAGCTTCGTTTCCTACGAGCAGTACTTC.

The chain is built from TRBV5-1 and TRBJ2-1, with 7 bases fitting TRBD1. CDR3 length: 14 amino acids. Germline CDR1 is SGHRS and CDR2 is YFSETQ. V dropped 4 bases and J dropped 5; count of bases not matched to a gene: 6. The CDR3 reads CASSEGQANNEQFF. CDR3 sequence (DNA): TGCGCCAGCAGCGAAGGACAGGCGAACAATGAGCAGTTCTTC.

This clonotype was picked up one time. V is TRBV12-3 or TRBV12-4 and J is TRBJ2-3, with TRBD2 as a possible D gene (7 bases). The V and J ends lost 2 bases and 2 bases respectively, with 14 bases between them. The CDR3 has 16 residues. In nucleotides, the CDR3 is TGTGCCAGCAGTTTACGAGGGGGGGGGCACACAGATACGCAGTATTTT. This sequence encodes CASSLRGGGHTDTQYF.

This clonotype was found a few times. The J gene is TRBJ2-2, the V gene TRBV4-3, with D maybe TRBD2 (5 bases). This CDR3 contains 18 residues. The germline gives CDR1 LGHNA, CDR2 YSLEER. With 0 bases removed from V and 2 bases from J, the gap between germline ends came to 16 bases. The CDR3, as DNA: TGCGCCAGCAGCCAAGAAGTCCTAGCCCCTATCAACACCGGGGAGCTGTTTTTT. The encoded protein is CASSQEVLAPINTGELFF.

The chain recombines TRBV6-2 or TRBV6-3 with TRBJ1-5, with TRBD1 matching 11 bases. Germline V gives CDR1 MNHEY, CDR2 SVGEGT. CDR3 length: 13 amino acids. The junction had 2 bases not matched to a gene; V was cut back by 6 bases and J by 7 bases. CDR3 region: CASRGQGEQPQHF. In nucleotides, the CDR3 is TGTGCCAGCAGGGGACAGGGGGAACAGCCCCAGCATTTT.

For this clonotype: One end of the junction is discordant with germline, which a read error may explain. V and J are TRBV2 and TRBJ2-1, with no clear D. Germline V gene lookup returns CDR1 SNHLY and CDR2 FYNNEI. This CDR3 spans 17 amino acids. CDR3 coding DNA: TGTGCCAGCAGTGAAGGAGGATCGAGTACCCTCCTCCCTGAGCAGTGCTTC. Translated: CASSEGGSSTLLPEQCF. The full variable domain, its missing parts supplied by reference TRBV2 and TRBJ2-1, is EPEVTQTPSHQVTQMGQEVILRCVPISNHLYFYWYRQILGQKVEFLVSFYNNEISEKSEIFDDQFSVERPDGSNFTLKIRSTKLEDSAMYFCASSEGGSSTLLPEQCFGPGTRLTVL.

The table lists this clonotype with a few counts. Here the CDR3 reads CASSLVSSYNEQFF. The CDR3 nucleotides are TGCGCCAGCAGCTTGGTTAGCTCCTACAATGAGCAGTTCTTC. V gene TRBV5-1 combines with J gene TRBJ2-1; the D is unclear. This CDR3 has 14 amino acids. V shed 0 bases and J shed 0 bases, with 4 bases lying between them. From germline, CDR1 is SGHRS and CDR2 YFSETQ.

V is TRBV20-1 and J is TRBJ1-4; TRBD1 aligns across 9 bases. Germline assignment: CDR1 DFQATT and CDR2 SNEGSKA (reference sequence). The CDR3 is made up of 13 amino acids. The V gene end was trimmed by 5 bases and the J gene end by 4 bases; junction bases not matched to a gene: 2. CDR3 loop: CSASDRGNEKLFF. The DNA of the CDR3 is TGCAGTGCTTCGGACAGGGGTAATGAAAAACTGTTTTTT.